Below, one TCR beta chain is given with its context. Its antigen is not yet known. No base qualities exist here, and no much larger clone lies one base off it. These data originate in a study of shared T cell receptors in the human thymus (dated by TCRdb to about 2021). Turning to the overall study: The study examined how self-reactive, shared T-cell receptor alpha chains are generated in the human thymus.

The library came from the immunoSEQ multiplex PCR assay. Drawn from immuneACCESS, this table holds only the in-frame rearrangements with V and J called that TCRdb kept. Clones are partly lost; checked studies trace under half to an unresolved V gene and leave the rest unexplained. The table for this sample lists around 65,000 clones; roughly 96% of them were counted only once. The top ten hold about 0.03% of the sample. The germline V gene encodes CDR1 SNHLY and CDR2 FYNNEI. Including cysteine and phenylalanine, the CDR3 has 23 amino acids. The sequence is cut down to CDR3 DNA, 69 bases in frame from base 1. V is pruned by 0 bases and J by 2 bases, leaving 25 bases of the junction without a gene match.

This receptor was identified in a human donor. The rearrangement combines TRBV2 with TRBJ1-5; 7 central bases correspond to TRBD1. The sample taken for sequencing was thymocytes. CDR3 region: CASSEAIDVRQGESKDGNQPQHF. The DNA reads as follows: TGTGCCAGCAGTGAAGCAATTGACGTTCGGCAGGGGGAGTCAAAAGATGGCAATCAGCCCCAGCATTTT.